The TCR beta chain under discussion was sequenced for a study of CD4 T cells in relation to SARS-CoV-2 and coronaviruses. General study findings and limits: According to naive versus memory sequencing, detected responses are memory recall, not newly primed.

As for this clone: As yet, its antigen is unknown. An end of the junction differs from the germline gene, which may be a read error.

The CDR3 loop spans 16 amino acids. The germline V gene has CDR1 SSHAT and CDR2 FNYEAQ (reference sequence). This table comes from immunoSEQ multiplex PCR, and its TCRdb copy is limited to in-frame clones, with some not included. The sample records about 38,000 clones, around 77% being singletons. The chain couples TRBV7-7 to TRBJ2-1, with TRBD2 matching 7 bases. This sequence was found in an adult with COVID-19. Sequenced input: memory CD4+ T cells from PBMCs, cultured in vitro. CDR3 sequence (DNA): TGTGCTAGCAGCCTCCTGCGGAGCGGGAAAGACAATGAGCAGTTCTTC. The encoded protein is CASSLLRSGKDNEQFF.